This T cell receptor (beta chain) was identified during a study of CD8 T cells in ankylosing spondylitis. Overall study findings and caveats: Reportedly, disease-linked clones are significantly enriched in ankylosing spondylitis patients' matched synovial fluid. Both synovial fluid and blood in reactive arthritis had previously been reported to carry some motif variants. Characteristic, it appeared, of ankylosing spondylitis blood was a TCR beta motif of roughly eight highly homologous variants. CD8+ cells made up the disease-linked clones, which were relatively rare in peripheral blood.

Notes on this clonotype: Its antigen is not identified.

Quantitative 5'-RACE was performed with molecular barcodes, and it yielded the TCR beta libraries. TCRdb recomputed calls from the 5' RACE reads with MiXCR, one row per CDR3 protein. This sample has about 540,000 distinct CDR3 sequences, with approximately 12% found just once. The material sequenced was blood, either unsorted or a sorted T cell fraction (not recorded which). The receptor comes from a male donor with ankylosing spondylitis.

In DNA form, the CDR3 reads TGTGCCAGCAGCCAAGTGGGCCAAGAGACCCAGTACTTC. It yields the protein CASSQVGQETQYF. The chain has TRBV4-2 and TRBJ2-5; D gene ambiguous. CDR3 length: 13 residues. CDR1 is LGHNA and CDR2 is YNFKEQ in the germline V gene. Trimming removed 1 base at V and 1 base at J, with 4 bases between.